This entry describes one T cell receptor beta chain. The antigen remains undetermined. The data originate from a study of T-cell memory formation after mild COVID-19. On the study more broadly: Largely, the TCR clusters proved donor specific. Overall study results and limits: Some clones that responded turned up in pre-infection memory, which suggests that cross-reactive memory joined in. Those CD4+ clones that contracted were mainly in CM and EM (CD8+ ones in EMRA). Whether second-wave clones peaking at day 37 were SARS-CoV-2 specific went unconfirmed.

In TCRdb, the 5' RACE reads were re-called with MiXCR into one record per CDR3 protein. The sample records fewer than 300,000 distinct CDR3 sequences, under 20% being singletons. CDR1 is SGHTA, CDR2 FQGTGA, per germline. V was trimmed by 5 bases and J by 1 base, leaving 15 bases between them. The CDR3 has 17 amino acids. This chain links TRBV7-3 with TRBJ2-6; weak D call: TRBD2 (7 bases). The sequence came from a man younger than 35 who had mild COVID-19 (a few samples of this study predate the infection). Cell type and time point are not known. Sequenced material: PBMCs or a T cell subset sorted from them (not recorded which). The CDR3 loop is CASSPTGGASGANVLTF. CDR3 coding DNA: TGTGCCAGCAGCCCTACGGGGGGCGCGTCTGGGGCCAACGTCCTGACTTTC.